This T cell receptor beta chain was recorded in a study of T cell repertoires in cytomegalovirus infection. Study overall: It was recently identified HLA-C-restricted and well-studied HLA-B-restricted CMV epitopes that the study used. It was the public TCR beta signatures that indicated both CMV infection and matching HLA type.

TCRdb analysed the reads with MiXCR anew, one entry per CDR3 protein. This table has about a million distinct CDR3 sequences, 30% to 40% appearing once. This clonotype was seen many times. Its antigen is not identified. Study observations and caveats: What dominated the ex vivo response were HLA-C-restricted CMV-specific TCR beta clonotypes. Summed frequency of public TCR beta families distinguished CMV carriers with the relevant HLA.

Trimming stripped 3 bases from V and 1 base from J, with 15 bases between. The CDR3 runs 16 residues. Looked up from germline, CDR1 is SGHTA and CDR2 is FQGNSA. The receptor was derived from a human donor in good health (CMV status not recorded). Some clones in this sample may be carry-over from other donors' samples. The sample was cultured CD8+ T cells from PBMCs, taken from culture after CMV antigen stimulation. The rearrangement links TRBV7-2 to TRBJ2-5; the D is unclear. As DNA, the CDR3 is TGTGCCAGCAGCTTTTCCCCCAACAGAATCCAAGAGACCCAGTACTTC. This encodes CASSFSPNRIQETQYF.